This TCR beta chain is from a study of patients and donors after allogeneic stem cell transplantation. One entry per CDR3 protein, called by TCRdb with MiXCR from the RT-PCR reads. The sample consists of approximately 200,000 distinct CDR3 sequences, around two fifths of them appearing once. The sequenced sample was blood, either unsorted or a sorted T cell fraction (not recorded which). The clonotype originates from a human donor who was either an allogeneic HSCT recipient or a stem cell or donor lymphocyte infusion donor (not recorded which). It is not recorded whose cells these are; they may come from a transplant donor.

This chain's CDR3 is CASSSPGRNYGYTF. CDR3 in DNA: TGTGCCAGCAGCTCCCCGGGACGGAACTATGGCTACACCTTC. The chain carries TRBV5-6 and TRBJ1-2; a possible D gene is TRBD1 (5 bases). V was shortened by 3 bases and J by 2 bases, with 11 bases between the two germline ends. Germline V gene data show CDR1 as SGHDT and CDR2 as YYEEEE. The CDR3 is made up of 14 amino acids.